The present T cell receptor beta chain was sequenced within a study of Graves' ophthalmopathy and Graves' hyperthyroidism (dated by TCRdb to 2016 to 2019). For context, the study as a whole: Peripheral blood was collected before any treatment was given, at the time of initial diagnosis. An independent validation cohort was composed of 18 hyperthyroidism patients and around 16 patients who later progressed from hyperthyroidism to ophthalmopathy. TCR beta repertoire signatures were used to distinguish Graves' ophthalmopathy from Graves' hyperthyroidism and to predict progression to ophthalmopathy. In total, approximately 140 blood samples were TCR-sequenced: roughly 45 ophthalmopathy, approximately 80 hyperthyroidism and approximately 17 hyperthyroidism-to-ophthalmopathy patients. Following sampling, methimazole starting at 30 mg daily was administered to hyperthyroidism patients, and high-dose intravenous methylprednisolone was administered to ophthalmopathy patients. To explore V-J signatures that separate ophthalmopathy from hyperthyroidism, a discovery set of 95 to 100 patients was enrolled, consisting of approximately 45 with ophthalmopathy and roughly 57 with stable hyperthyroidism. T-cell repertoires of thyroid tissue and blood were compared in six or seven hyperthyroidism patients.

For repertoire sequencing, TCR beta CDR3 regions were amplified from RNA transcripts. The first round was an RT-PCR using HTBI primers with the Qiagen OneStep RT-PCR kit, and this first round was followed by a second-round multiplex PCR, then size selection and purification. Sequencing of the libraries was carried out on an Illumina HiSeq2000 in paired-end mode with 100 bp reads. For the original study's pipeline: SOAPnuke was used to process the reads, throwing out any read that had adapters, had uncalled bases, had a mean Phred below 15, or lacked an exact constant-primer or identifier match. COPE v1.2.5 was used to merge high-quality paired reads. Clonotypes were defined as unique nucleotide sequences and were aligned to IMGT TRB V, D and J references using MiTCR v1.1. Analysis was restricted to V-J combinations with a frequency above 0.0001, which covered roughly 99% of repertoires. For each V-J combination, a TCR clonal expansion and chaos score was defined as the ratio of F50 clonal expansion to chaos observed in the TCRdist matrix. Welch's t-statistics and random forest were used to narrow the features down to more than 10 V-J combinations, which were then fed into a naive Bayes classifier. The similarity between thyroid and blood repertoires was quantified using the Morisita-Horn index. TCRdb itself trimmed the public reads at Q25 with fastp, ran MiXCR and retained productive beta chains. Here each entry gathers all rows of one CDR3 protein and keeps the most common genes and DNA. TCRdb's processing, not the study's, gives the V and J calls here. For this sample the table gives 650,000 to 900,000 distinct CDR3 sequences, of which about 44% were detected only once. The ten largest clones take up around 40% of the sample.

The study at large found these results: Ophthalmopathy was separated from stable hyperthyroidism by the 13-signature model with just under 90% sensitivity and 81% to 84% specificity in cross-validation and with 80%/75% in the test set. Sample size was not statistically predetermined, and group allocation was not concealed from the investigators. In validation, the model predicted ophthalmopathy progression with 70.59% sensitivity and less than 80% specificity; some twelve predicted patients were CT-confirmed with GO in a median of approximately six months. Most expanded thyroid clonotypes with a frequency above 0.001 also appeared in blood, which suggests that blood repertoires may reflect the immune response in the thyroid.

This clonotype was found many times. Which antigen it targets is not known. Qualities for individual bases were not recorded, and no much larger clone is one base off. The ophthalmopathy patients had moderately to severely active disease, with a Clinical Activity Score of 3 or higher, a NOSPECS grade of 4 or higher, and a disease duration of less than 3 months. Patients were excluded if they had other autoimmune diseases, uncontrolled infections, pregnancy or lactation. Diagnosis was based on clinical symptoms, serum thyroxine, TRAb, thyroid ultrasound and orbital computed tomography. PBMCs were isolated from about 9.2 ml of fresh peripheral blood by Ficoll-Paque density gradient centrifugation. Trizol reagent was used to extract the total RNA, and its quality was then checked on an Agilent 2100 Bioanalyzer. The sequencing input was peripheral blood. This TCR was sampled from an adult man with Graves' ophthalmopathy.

The CDR3 protein: CASSEGYIQETQYF. The nucleotide sequence reads TGTGCCAGCAGCGAAGGGTATATACAAGAGACCCAGTACTTC. Recombination joined TRBV7-6 with TRBJ2-5, with no confidently assigned D gene. The trim is 5 bases for V and 2 bases for J, with a gap of 12 bases between the germline ends. The germline V gene encodes CDR1 SGHVS and CDR2 FNYEAQ. The CDR3 runs 14 amino acids, cysteine and phenylalanine included. This entry keeps only the CDR3 DNA: 42 bases, framed from base 1.